Listed here is a single TCR beta chain. What it recognizes is unknown. As to time point: patch test 2, 6 weeks after DPC sensitization. Treatment: therapeutic diphenylcyclopropenone sensitization with weekly scalp DPC. One entry per CDR3 protein, called by TCRdb with MiXCR from the RACE reads. The repertoire consists of about 54,000 distinct CDR3 sequences, with around 9.4% occurring once and the leading ten covering about 1.7%. This record belongs to a study of human T cells and chemical hapten exposure. Whole-study results and caveats: Significantly greater numbers of large CDR3 similarity clusters came from expanded TCRs than from controls.

This clonotype originated in a woman in her fifties or sixties with alopecia areata. Some clones in this sample may be carry-over from other donors' samples. The sequencing used whole blood, collected in connection with sensitization to the hapten diphenylcyclopropenone (DPC).

The CDR3 spells CASSFYVGGGNSPLHF. In DNA form, the CDR3 reads TGTGCCAGCAGCTTCTACGTAGGGGGCGGTAATTCACCCCTCCACTTT. V gene TRBV5-4 combines with J gene TRBJ1-6, with 7 bases matching TRBD1. There are 16 residues in the CDR3. The J segment lost 6 bases and the V segment lost 2 bases, leaving 8 bases of the junction unmatched. Germline V gene sequence: CDR1 SGHNT, CDR2 YYREEE (reference sequence).